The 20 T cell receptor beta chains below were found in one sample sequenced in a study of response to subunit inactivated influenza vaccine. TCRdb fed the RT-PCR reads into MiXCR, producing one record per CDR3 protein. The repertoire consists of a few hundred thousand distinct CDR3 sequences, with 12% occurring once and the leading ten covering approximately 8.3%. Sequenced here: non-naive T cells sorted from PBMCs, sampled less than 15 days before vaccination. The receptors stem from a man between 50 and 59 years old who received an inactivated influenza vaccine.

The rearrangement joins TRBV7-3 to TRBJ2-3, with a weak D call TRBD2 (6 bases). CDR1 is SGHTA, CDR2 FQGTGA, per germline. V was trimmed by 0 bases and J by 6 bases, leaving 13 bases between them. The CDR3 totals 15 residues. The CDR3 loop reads CASSLTGSAGDTQYF. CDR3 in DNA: TGTGCCAGCAGCTTAACAGGGAGCGCGGGGGATACGCAGTATTTT.

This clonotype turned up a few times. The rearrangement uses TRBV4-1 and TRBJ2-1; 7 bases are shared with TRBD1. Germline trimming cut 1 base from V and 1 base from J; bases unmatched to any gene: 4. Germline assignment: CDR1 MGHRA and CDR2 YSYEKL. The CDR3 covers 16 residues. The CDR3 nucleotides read TGCGCCAGCAGCCAAGGGAAGGGGGCTTCCTACAATGAGCAGTTCTTC. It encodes CASSQGKGASYNEQFF.

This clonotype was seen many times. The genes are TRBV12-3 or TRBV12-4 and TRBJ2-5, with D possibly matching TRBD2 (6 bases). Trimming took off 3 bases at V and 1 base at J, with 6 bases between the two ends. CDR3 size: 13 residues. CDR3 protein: CASSFSGQETQYF. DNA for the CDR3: TGTGCCAGCAGTTTTAGCGGCCAAGAGACCCAGTACTTC.

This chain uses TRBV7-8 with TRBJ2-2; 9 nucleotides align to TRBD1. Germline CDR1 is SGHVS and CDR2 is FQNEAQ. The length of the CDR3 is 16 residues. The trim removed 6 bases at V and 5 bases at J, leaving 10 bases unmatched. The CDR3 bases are TGTGCCAGCAGACTACCGGGACAGGGTCGAACCGGGGAGCTGTTTTTT. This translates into CASRLPGQGRTGELFF.

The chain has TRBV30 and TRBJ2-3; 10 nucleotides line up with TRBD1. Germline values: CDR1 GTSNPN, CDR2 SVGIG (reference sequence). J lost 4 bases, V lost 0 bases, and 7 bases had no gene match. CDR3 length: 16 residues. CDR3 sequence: CAWSVKAGQGSDTQYF. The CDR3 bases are TGTGCCTGGAGTGTAAAGGCGGGACAGGGGTCAGATACGCAGTATTTT.

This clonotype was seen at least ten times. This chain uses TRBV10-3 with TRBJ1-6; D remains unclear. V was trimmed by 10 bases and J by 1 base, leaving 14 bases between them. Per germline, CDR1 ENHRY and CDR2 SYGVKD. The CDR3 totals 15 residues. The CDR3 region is CATKTNKSYNSPLHF. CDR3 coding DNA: TGTGCCACCAAAACTAACAAGTCCTATAATTCACCCCTCCACTTT.

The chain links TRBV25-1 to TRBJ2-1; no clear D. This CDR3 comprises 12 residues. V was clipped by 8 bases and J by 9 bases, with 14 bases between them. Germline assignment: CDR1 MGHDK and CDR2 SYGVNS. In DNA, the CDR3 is TGTGCCAGCGCTGACCAGAATTTTGAGCAGTTCTTC. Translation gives CASADQNFEQFF.

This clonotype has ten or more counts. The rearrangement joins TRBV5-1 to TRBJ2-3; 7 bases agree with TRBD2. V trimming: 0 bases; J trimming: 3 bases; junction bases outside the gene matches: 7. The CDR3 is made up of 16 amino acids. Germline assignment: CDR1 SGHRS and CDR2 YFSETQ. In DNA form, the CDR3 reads TGCGCCAGCAGCTTGGTGAGCGGGGCTGGAACAGATACGCAGTATTTT. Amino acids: CASSLVSGAGTDTQYF.

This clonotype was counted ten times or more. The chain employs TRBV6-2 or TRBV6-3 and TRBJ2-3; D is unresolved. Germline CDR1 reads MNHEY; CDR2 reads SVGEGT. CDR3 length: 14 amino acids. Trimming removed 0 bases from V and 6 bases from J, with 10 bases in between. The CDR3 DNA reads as TGTGCCAGCAGTTACTCGGACGGCAGGGATACGCAGTATTTT. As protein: CASSYSDGRDTQYF.

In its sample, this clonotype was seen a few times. Here the CDR3 DNA reads TGCAGTGCTAGAGAAGATGAAGGGGCGGCTGGCTACACCTTC. It specifies CSAREDEGAAGYTF. This chain joins TRBV20-1 and TRBJ1-2; a possible D gene is TRBD1 (5 bases). Trimming removed 0 bases from V and 7 bases from J, with 15 bases in between. The CDR3 extends over 14 amino acids. Germline V gene sequence: CDR1 DFQATT, CDR2 SNEGSKA (reference sequence).

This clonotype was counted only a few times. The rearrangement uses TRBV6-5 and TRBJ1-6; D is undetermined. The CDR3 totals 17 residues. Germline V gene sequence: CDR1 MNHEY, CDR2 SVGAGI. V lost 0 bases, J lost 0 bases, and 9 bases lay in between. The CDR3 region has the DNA TGTGCCAGCAGTTACTCGATTCGGAGCTCCTATAATTCACCCCTCCACTTT. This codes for CASSYSIRSSYNSPLHF.

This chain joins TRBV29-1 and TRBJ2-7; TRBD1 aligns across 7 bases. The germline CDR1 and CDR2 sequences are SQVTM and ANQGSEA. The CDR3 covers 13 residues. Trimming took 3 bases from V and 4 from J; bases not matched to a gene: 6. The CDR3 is CSVESRTGYEQYF. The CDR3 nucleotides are TGCAGCGTTGAGAGTCGGACAGGATACGAGCAGTACTTC.

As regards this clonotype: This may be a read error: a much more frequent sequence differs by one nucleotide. The CDR3 region has the DNA TGCGCCAGCAGCCCACGGACTAGCTATGGGCAGTTCTTC. Translated, it gives CASSPRTSYGQFF. The rearrangement uses TRBV5-1 and TRBJ2-1; 8 bases align to TRBD2. J lost 12 bases, V lost 4 bases, and 9 bases had no gene match. Germline CDR1 SGHRS, CDR2 YFSETQ. This CDR3 spans 13 amino acids.

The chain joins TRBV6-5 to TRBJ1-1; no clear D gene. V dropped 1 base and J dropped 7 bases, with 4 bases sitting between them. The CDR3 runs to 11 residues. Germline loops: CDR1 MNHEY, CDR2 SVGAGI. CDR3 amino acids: CASSYLGEAFF. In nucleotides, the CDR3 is TGTGCCAGCAGTTACTTGGGTGAAGCTTTCTTT.

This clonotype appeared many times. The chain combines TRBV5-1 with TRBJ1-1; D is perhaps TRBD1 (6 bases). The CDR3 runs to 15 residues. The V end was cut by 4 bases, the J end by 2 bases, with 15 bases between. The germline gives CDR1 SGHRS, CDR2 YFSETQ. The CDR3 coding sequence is TGCGCCAGCAGCCGTGGACAGCTCGTCAACACTGAAGCTTTCTTT. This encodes CASSRGQLVNTEAFF. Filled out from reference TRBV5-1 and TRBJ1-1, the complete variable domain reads KAGVTQTPRYLIKTRGQQVTLSCSPISGHRSVSWYQQTPGQGLQFLFEYFSETQRNKGNFPGRFSGRQFSNSRSEMNVSTLELGDSALYLCASSRGQLVNTEAFFGQGTRLTVV.

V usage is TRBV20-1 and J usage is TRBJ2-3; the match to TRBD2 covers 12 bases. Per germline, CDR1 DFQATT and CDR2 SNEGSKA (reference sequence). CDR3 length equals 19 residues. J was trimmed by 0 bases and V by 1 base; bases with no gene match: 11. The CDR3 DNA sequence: TGCAGTGCTAGAGGACCTAGCGGGGGGGGTAGGAGGAGCACAGATACGCAGTATTTT. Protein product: CSARGPSGGGRRSTDTQYF.

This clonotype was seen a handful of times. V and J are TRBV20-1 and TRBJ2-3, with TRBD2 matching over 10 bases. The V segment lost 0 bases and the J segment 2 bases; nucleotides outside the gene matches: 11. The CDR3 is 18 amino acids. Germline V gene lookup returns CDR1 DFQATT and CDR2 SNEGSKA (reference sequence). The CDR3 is CSARDFRLAGSNTDTQYF. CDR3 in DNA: TGCAGTGCTAGAGATTTTAGACTAGCGGGCTCTAACACAGATACGCAGTATTTT.

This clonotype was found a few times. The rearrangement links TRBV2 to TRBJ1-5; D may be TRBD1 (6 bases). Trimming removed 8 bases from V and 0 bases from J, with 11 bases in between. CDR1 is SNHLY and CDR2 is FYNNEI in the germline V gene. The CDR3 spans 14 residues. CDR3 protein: CASCRQASNQPQHF. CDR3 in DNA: TGTGCCAGCTGTAGACAGGCTAGCAATCAGCCCCAGCATTTT.

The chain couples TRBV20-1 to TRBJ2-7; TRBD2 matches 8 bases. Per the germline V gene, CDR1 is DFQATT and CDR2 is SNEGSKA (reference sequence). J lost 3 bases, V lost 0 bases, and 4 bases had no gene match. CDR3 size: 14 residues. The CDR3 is CSARDRGGIYEQYF. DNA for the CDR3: TGCAGTGCTAGAGATCGGGGGGGGATCTACGAGCAGTACTTC.

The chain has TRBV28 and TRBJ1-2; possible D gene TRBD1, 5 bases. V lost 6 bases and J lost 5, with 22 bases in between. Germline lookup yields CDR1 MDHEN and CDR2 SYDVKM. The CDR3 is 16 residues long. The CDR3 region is CASRSTAFGAGYGYTF. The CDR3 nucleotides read TGTGCCAGCAGATCTACAGCCTTCGGGGCAGGGTATGGCTACACCTTC.